This T cell receptor (beta chain) stems from a study of blood T cell repertoires in COVID-19 (dated by TCRdb to 2018 to 2021). Study-wide context: The collaborator samples originated in the United States, Italy and Spain and spanned the acute and convalescent phases of COVID-19. The material from the prospective study consisted of cDNA or gDNA derived from T cells, B-cell-depleted T cells, or PBMCs. Deeply sampled blood TCRbeta repertoires from subjects exposed to, actively infected with, or recovered from COVID-19 were included in the dataset. A freely available public database, intended as a resource for researchers studying the immune response to SARS-CoV-2, is where the repertoires were released. The samples were drawn from the first 160 participants of the ongoing ImmuneRACE study and from more than 1,000 subjects provided by 6 global collaborators. Nearly every sample came with metadata listing a de-identified subject ID, COVID-19 status, age in years and sex. Where available, HLA class I and class II types were taken from metadata supplied by the sample provider and were not determined by assay-based typing.

TCRbeta CDR3 regions were amplified from genomic DNA by means of the immunoSEQ Assay, a bias-controlled multiplex PCR. The published analysis was carried out like this. Nucleated cell counts per sample were estimated from amplification of reference gene primers within the assay. To quantify the absolute abundance of each unique TCRbeta CDR3 rearrangement, sequence reads were collapsed and filtered. Productive Simpson clonality was computed per sample as the square root of Simpson's diversity index over productive rearrangements. TCRdb re-hosts the immuneACCESS table, in-frame sequences only. Its copies lack some clones; in the studies checked, an unresolved V gene accounts for under half of them, and the cause for the rest is not known. V, J and clone size derive from that table, while D and trimming were established from the DNA sequence. The sample has over 95,000 clones on record, more than 80% of them singletons. The leading ten clones occupy around 8% of the sample.

A word on this clone: No cognate antigen has been identified for it. Base qualities are not recorded, but no much larger clone differs from it by a single base.

General conclusions and limits of the study: How much clinical and demographic metadata was included differed by source and by participant, and the metadata was provided uncurated.

Each collaborating institution followed its own protocols to collect whole blood in K2EDTA tubes. For TCRbeta analysis, collaborators shipped samples in one of three forms: frozen whole blood, isolated PBMCs, or DNA extracted from either of those sample types. This clonotype was sampled from a woman in her forties with acute or convalescent COVID-19. Sequenced: peripheral blood.

The CDR3 in this case is CASSLAGGDGYGYTF. The DNA is as follows: TGCGCCAGCAGCTTGGCCGGGGGGGACGGATATGGCTACACCTTC. The rearrangement joined TRBV5-1 to TRBJ1-2; TRBD1 might be the D gene, on 5 matching bases. Cut back by 0 bases and 5 bases, the V and J ends lie 14 bases apart. Via the germline V gene, CDR1 is SGHRS and CDR2 YFSETQ. The CDR3 sequence holds 15 residues, the cysteine and phenylalanine included. The only DNA kept is the CDR3, 45 bases in frame from the first base.